These 18 T cell receptor beta chains came from one sample sequenced in a study of T-cell reconstitution after alpha-beta-depleted transplantation in children (dated by TCRdb to the mid-2010s). Library construction relied on PCR. The sequencer was an Illumina HiSeq 2500. TCR library preparation used molecular barcoding, with unique molecular identifiers applied to normalize quantification of the TCRbeta repertoire. TCRdb reprocessed the public reads (quality trimming at Q25 with fastp, clone calling with MiXCR) and kept in-frame beta chains. Identical CDR3 proteins give one entry, which carries the most common genes and DNA. The table for this sample lists approximately 150,000 distinct CDR3 sequences; 8.8% of them were counted only once. Roughly 18% of the sample lies in the top ten. The treatment or condition label of this sample denotes: allogeneic hematopoietic cell transplantation with graft depleted of TCRalphabeta T cells and CD19 B cells.

The starting material was PBMCs, mostly from graft donor cells, obtained 180 days after TCRalphabeta/CD19-depleted stem cell transplant. Every receptor here comes from a female patient between 2 and 15 years old who had a stem cell transplant for congenital amegakaryocytic thrombocytopenia, so the T cells may come from the graft donor.

This clonotype was seen many times. The chain is built from TRBV24-1 and TRBJ2-3; TRBD2 matches 9 bases. V lost 5 bases to trimming and J lost 1 base; unmatched junction nucleotides: 6. This CDR3 has 16 residues. Per germline, CDR1 KGHDR and CDR2 SFDVKD. The CDR3 reads CATSGIAGDGTDTQYF. CDR3 coding DNA: TGTGCCACCAGTGGAATAGCGGGAGACGGCACAGATACGCAGTATTTT.

In this sample, this clonotype turned up a few times. The chain has TRBV2 and TRBJ2-3, with D hard to call. The CDR3 is 14 amino acids. Trimming pared 4 bases from V and 4 bases from J, leaving 12 bases between. Germline values: CDR1 SNHLY, CDR2 FYNNEI. The CDR3 bases are TGTGCCAGCAGTGCTGGGGAACCCCCAGATACGCAGTATTTT. It is translated as CASSAGEPPDTQYF.

V and J are TRBV10-3 and TRBJ1-1, with a weak D call TRBD1 (5 bases). V was shortened by 10 bases and J by 0 bases, with 12 bases between the two germline ends. The CDR3 length is 13 residues. Germline assignment: CDR1 ENHRY and CDR2 SYGVKD. In nucleotides, the CDR3 is TGTGCCAACGCCGACAGCTTGAACACTGAAGCTTTCTTT. Translating gives CANADSLNTEAFF.

This clonotype was recorded many times. An end of the junction does not agree with germline; a read error may underlie this. V usage is TRBV7-9 and J usage is TRBJ2-2; D not certain. The CDR3 length is 13 residues. Germline V CDR1 and CDR2: SEHNR, FQNEAQ (reference sequence). The CDR3 reads CASSLDRRRRHPF. CDR3 DNA: TGTGCCAGCAGCCTGGACCGGCGTCGCCGGCATCCTTTT.

The chain recombines TRBV6-1 with TRBJ1-5; TRBD1 matches at 8 bases. The V segment lost 6 bases and the J segment 0 bases; nucleotides outside the gene matches: 13. The CDR3 totals 18 residues. Germline values: CDR1 MNHNS, CDR2 SASEGT. CDR3: CASSPRQGKAYSNQPQHF. The CDR3 nucleotides are TGTGCCAGCAGCCCCCGACAGGGGAAGGCATATAGCAATCAGCCCCAGCATTTT.

This clonotype was recorded many times. This rearrangement joins TRBV20-1 to TRBJ2-2, with 12 bases fitting TRBD2. The CDR3 contains 16 residues. From germline, CDR1 is DFQATT and CDR2 SNEGSKA (reference sequence). With V trimmed by 1 base and J by 5 bases, 5 bases remained unmatched. CDR3 DNA: TGCAGTGCTAGAGGTCTAGCGGGAGGGAGGACCGGGGAGCTGTTTTTT. Its protein product is CSARGLAGGRTGELFF.

This clonotype was picked up many times. The chain has TRBV5-1 and TRBJ1-6, with 7 bases that match TRBD1. The CDR3 has 15 amino acids. CDR1 SGHRS and CDR2 YFSETQ come from the germline V gene. Losses at the gene ends were 4 bases for V and 5 bases for J; bases not matched to a gene: 6. As DNA, the CDR3 is TGCGCCAGCAGCACCGGACAGGTGGATAATTCACCCCTCCACTTT. This encodes CASSTGQVDNSPLHF.

CDR3 region: CASSLVAGGDEQFF. As DNA, the CDR3 is TGTGCCAGCAGCTTAGTAGCAGGGGGGGATGAGCAGTTCTTC. The chain carries TRBV7-9 and TRBJ2-1; D is tentatively TRBD1 or TRBD2 (7 bases each). V shed 1 base and J shed 8 bases, with 12 bases lying between them. The CDR3 loop spans 14 amino acids. Germline V CDR1 and CDR2: SEHNR, FQNEAQ (reference sequence).

The chain uses TRBV18 and TRBJ2-3, with TRBD2 matching 7 bases. With V trimmed by 2 bases and J by 2 bases, 4 bases remained unmatched. The CDR3 has 15 amino acids. CDR1 and CDR2 from the germline V gene are KGHSH and LQKENI. Here the CDR3 DNA reads TGTGCCAGCTCACCAGCGGGGGAGTCCACAGATACGCAGTATTTT. Protein product: CASSPAGESTDTQYF.

The chain uses TRBV27 and TRBJ2-3; D unresolved. V lost 6 bases and J lost 4, with 14 bases in between. The CDR3 loop spans 14 amino acids. Per the germline V gene, CDR1 is MNHEY and CDR2 is SMNVEV (reference sequence). CDR3 in DNA: TGTGCCAGCAGCGAGTGGGCAAACCCAGATACGCAGTATTTT. Protein sequence: CASSEWANPDTQYF.

The rearrangement links TRBV7-2 to TRBJ1-2; no definite D call. The CDR3 covers 15 residues. Germline V lookup: CDR1 SGHTA, CDR2 FQGNSA. The ends were cut back, 5 bases at V and 8 bases at J, with 21 bases in the middle. CDR3 coding DNA: TGTGCCAGCAGCCCCAGGTTACGGGGAGTGAACGGCTACACCTTC. Its protein is CASSPRLRGVNGYTF.

This clonotype was seen at least ten times. This chain uses TRBV15 with TRBJ2-2; D may be TRBD2 (5 bases). Looked up from germline, CDR1 is LNHNV and CDR2 is YYDKDF (reference sequence). The CDR3 loop spans 14 amino acids. The V end lost 0 bases, the J end lost 6 bases, and 8 bases lay between the germline ends. The CDR3 coding sequence is TGTGCCACCAGCAGAGATCCGGGATCCGGGGAGCTGTTTTTT. Its protein is CATSRDPGSGELFF.

The chain recombines TRBV30 with TRBJ1-1, with D possibly being TRBD1 (5 bases). CDR3 length: 14 amino acids. Germline V CDR1 and CDR2: GTSNPN, SVGIG (reference sequence). V lost 1 base, J lost 10 bases, and 19 bases lay in between. The CDR3 protein is CAWSDLVVGPRAFF. Here the CDR3 DNA reads TGTGCCTGGAGTGATCTTGTTGTGGGGCCGAGAGCTTTCTTT.

The chain employs TRBV28 and TRBJ2-5, with D unclear. Germline V gene sequence: CDR1 MDHEN, CDR2 SYDVKM. This CDR3 spans 15 amino acids. With 3 bases removed from V and 6 bases from J, the gap between germline ends came to 17 bases. CDR3 sequence reads: CASSFDSTGKKTQYF. As DNA, the CDR3 is TGTGCCAGCAGTTTCGACTCGACTGGAAAAAAGACCCAGTACTTC.

The chain uses TRBV10-3 and TRBJ2-3; D is possibly TRBD1 (6 bases). Germline V CDR1 and CDR2: ENHRY, SYGVKD. The CDR3 totals 13 residues. Trimming cost V 11 bases and J 2 bases, with 14 bases left between them. The CDR3 sequence: CALAGTHTDTQYF. The DNA for the CDR3 is TGTGCCCTGGCCGGGACACACACAGATACGCAGTATTTT.

At least ten counts were recorded for this clonotype. This rearrangement joins TRBV5-1 to TRBJ2-1, with 7 bases matching TRBD1. Per the germline V gene, CDR1 is SGHRS and CDR2 is YFSETQ. The CDR3 covers 12 residues. V dropped 3 bases and J dropped 12; count of bases not matched to a gene: 6. CDR3 DNA: TGCGCCAGCAGCTCCACAGGGGTGGCGCAGTTCTTC. Its translation: CASSSTGVAQFF.

This clonotype was counted at least ten times. The chain joins TRBV27 to TRBJ2-5; TRBD1 aligns across 7 bases. The CDR3 is made up of 14 amino acids. Looked up from germline, CDR1 is MNHEY and CDR2 is SMNVEV (reference sequence). Trimming at V came to 0 bases and at J to 5 bases, leaving 3 bases not matched to a gene. The CDR3 loop is CASSLSRGLETQYF. The CDR3, as DNA: TGTGCCAGCAGTTTATCCAGGGGGTTGGAGACCCAGTACTTC.

On this clonotype itself: A clone one base away is much larger, so this may be a read error. The chain recombines TRBV29-1 with TRBJ2-1; D is unclear. Looked up from germline, CDR1 is SQVTM and CDR2 is ANQGSEA. The CDR3 is 10 amino acids. CDR3 region: CSVGDFEHFF. Here the CDR3 DNA reads TGCAGCGTTGGGGATTTTGAGCACTTCTTC.